The TCR beta chain under discussion was sequenced for a study of T-cell reconstitution after alpha-beta-depleted transplantation in children. Findings and limits, study-wide: TCRbeta diversity was high at day 60 in some patients (a result of surviving recipient T cells and thymic progenitors). After transplant, at about two months, alpha-beta T cells were reportedly derived from several hundred expanded graft clones.

CDR3 length: 17 residues. V was cut by 2 bases and J by 3 bases, with 18 bases left in between. The germline V gene encodes CDR1 SGHVS and CDR2 FQNEAQ. This clonotype came up a few times. Its target is unknown. During its preparation, the TCRbeta library received unique molecular identifiers. TCRdb called the PCR reads again in MiXCR, with one record for every CDR3 protein. The data show approximately 630,000 distinct CDR3 sequences, with around 12% seen just once and around 0.76% held by the top ten. This chain uses TRBV7-8 with TRBJ2-3, with a tentative D call TRBD1 (6 bases). The sequence was obtained from a girl aged 2-10 years with congenital amegakaryocytic thrombocytopenia, due to receive a stem cell transplant. The source material was PBMCs, sampled before TCRalphabeta/CD19-depleted stem cell transplant. The CDR3 is CASSLTIPGQGTDTQYF. The CDR3 bases are TGTGCCAGCAGCTTAACCATTCCGGGACAAGGGACAGATACGCAGTATTTT.